Presented here are 31 T cell receptor beta chains from one specimen sequenced in a study of glioma-infiltrating T cells. Amplification of TCR alpha and beta CDR3 regions from RNA used iRepertoire nested multiplex PCR. TCRdb processed the multiplex PCR reads anew with MiXCR; each CDR3 protein has one entry. The table lists about 140,000 distinct CDR3 sequences, around 42% of them singletons. Sequencing was carried out using glioma tissue, nonneoplastic brain tissue, or PBMCs (not recorded which). The source is a human donor with low-grade glioma or glioblastoma, undergoing nonglioma brain surgery, or in good health (not recorded which).

This clonotype showed up just a few times. This chain joins TRBV6-1 and TRBJ2-2; TRBD1 matches 7 bases. Germline assignment: CDR1 MNHNS and CDR2 SASEGT. The CDR3 contains 14 residues. Trimming removed 5 bases from V and 6 bases from J; junction bases left unmatched: 6. This CDR3 reads CASSSTQGAGELFF. The CDR3 nucleotides are TGTGCCAGCAGTTCCACGCAGGGGGCCGGGGAGCTGTTTTTT.

The chain recombines TRBV28 with TRBJ2-7; D call uncertain. V lost 3 bases and J 2 bases, leaving 8 bases between the germline ends. The V gene's germline CDR1 is MDHEN and CDR2 SYDVKM. This CDR3 spans 13 amino acids. The CDR3 is CASSFLYAYEQYF. The CDR3, as DNA: TGTGCCAGCAGTTTTCTGTACGCCTACGAGCAGTACTTC. Variable domain in full (rest from reference TRBV28 and TRBJ2-7): DVKVTQSSRYLVKRTGEKVFLECVQDMDHENMFWYRQDPGLGLRLIYFSYDVKMKEKGDIPEGYSVSREKKERFSLILESASTNQTSMYLCASSFLYAYEQYFGPGTRLTVT.

This clonotype was counted a few times. This rearrangement joins TRBV27 to TRBJ2-7; possibly TRBD1 or TRBD2 for D (7 bases each). Trimming removed 5 bases at V and 5 bases at J, with 13 bases between. CDR1 is MNHEY and CDR2 is SMNVEV in the germline V gene (reference sequence). This CDR3 has 13 residues. In DNA form, the CDR3 reads TGTGCCAGCAGTACGACAGGGAGGGACGAGCAGTACTTC. Its translation is CASSTTGRDEQYF.

The chain is built from TRBV28 and TRBJ2-7; TRBD1 matches at 8 bases. V lost 9 bases and J lost 0; bases outside the gene matches: 10. The CDR3 spans 15 residues. Germline V gene lookup returns CDR1 MDHEN and CDR2 SYDVKM. CDR3 bases: TGTGCCAGTTACACCCAGGGGGCCACCTCCTACGAGCAGTACTTC. It codes for CASYTQGATSYEQYF.

Only a few counts were recorded for this clonotype. J is TRBJ2-3 and V is TRBV2, with D unresolved. The CDR3 extends over 13 amino acids. Germline-derived CDR1 and CDR2 are SNHLY and FYNNEI. Trimming shortened V by 0 bases and J by 8 bases, and 9 bases separated the two germline ends. The CDR3 spells CASSEARGVTQYF. Here the CDR3 DNA reads TGTGCCAGCAGTGAAGCGCGCGGCGTTACGCAGTATTTT.

The gene calls are TRBV6-2 or TRBV6-3 and TRBJ2-5; no definite D call. The length of the CDR3 is 14 residues. The germline CDR1 and CDR2 sequences are MNHEY and SVGEGT. V shed 1 base and J shed 3 bases, with 9 bases lying between them. The CDR3 region is CASSYFFGEETQYF. The CDR3 coding sequence is TGTGCCAGCAGTTACTTCTTTGGGGAAGAGACCCAGTACTTC.

In its sample, this clonotype was seen a few times. The rearrangement joins TRBV4-2 to TRBJ2-3; D remains ambiguous. The CDR3 is 14 amino acids. Trimming stripped 0 bases from V and 7 bases from J, with 11 bases between. Germline CDR1 and CDR2: LGHNA and YNFKEQ. DNA for the CDR3: TGTGCCAGCAGCCAAGAGTCCCAGGACCATACGCAGTATTTT. This translates into CASSQESQDHTQYF.

This clonotype was seen a handful of times. The V gene is TRBV20-1, the J gene TRBJ2-3; D is possibly TRBD2 (5 bases). The CDR3 is made up of 12 amino acids. V lost 6 bases and J 1 base, leaving 8 bases between the germline ends. Looked up from germline, CDR1 is DFQATT and CDR2 is SNEGSKA (reference sequence). CDR3 amino acids: CSAAGGTDTQYF. The CDR3 DNA reads TGCAGTGCAGCCGGGGGCACAGATACGCAGTATTTT.

The gene calls are TRBV9 and TRBJ2-2; D is ambiguous. Germline values: CDR1 SGDLS, CDR2 YYNGEE. Trimming removed 4 bases at V and 1 base at J, with 5 bases between. This CDR3 is built from 13 residues. CDR3 sequence: CASSPMNTGELFF. CDR3 DNA sequence: TGTGCCAGCAGCCCCATGAACACCGGGGAGCTGTTTTTT. Full variable domain (rest looked up from reference TRBV9 and TRBJ2-2): DSGVTQTPKHLITATGQRVTLRCSPRSGDLSVYWYQQSLDQGLQFLIQYYNGEERAKGNILERFSAQQFPDLHSELNLSSLELGDSALYFCASSPMNTGELFFGEGSRLTVL.

The genes are TRBV15 and TRBJ2-7; no definite D call. The CDR3 runs 14 residues. V shed 1 base and J shed 0 bases, with 7 bases lying between them. Germline values: CDR1 LNHNV, CDR2 YYDKDF (reference sequence). The chain's CDR3 is CATSRADNSYEQYF. CDR3 DNA: TGTGCCACCAGCAGAGCAGACAACTCCTACGAGCAGTACTTC. The variable domain in full, completed from reference TRBV15 and TRBJ2-7, reads DAMVIQNPRYQVTQFGKPVTLSCSQTLNHNVMYWYQQKSSQAPKLLFHYYDKDFNNEADTPDNFQSRRPNTSFCFLDIRSPGLGDTAMYLCATSRADNSYEQYFGPGTRLTVT.

The chain employs TRBV24-1 and TRBJ2-3; D is unresolved. V was pared by 5 bases and J by 4 bases, with 12 bases between. The CDR3 is 14 residues long. Germline CDR1 reads KGHDR; CDR2 reads SFDVKD. The CDR3 DNA sequence: TGTGCCACCAGTGCCGACCAAAGGGCAGATACGCAGTATTTT. Amino acids: CATSADQRADTQYF.

The rearrangement joins TRBV20-1 to TRBJ2-1; 8 nucleotides match TRBD1. Per the germline V gene, CDR1 is DFQATT and CDR2 is SNEGSKA (reference sequence). Germline trimming cut 5 bases from V and 10 bases from J; bases unmatched to any gene: 10. This CDR3 region has 13 residues. The CDR3 reads CSADLQGTGEQFF. CDR3 nucleotides: TGCAGTGCTGACCTCCAGGGGACAGGCGAGCAGTTCTTC.

V gene TRBV12-3 or TRBV12-4 combines with J gene TRBJ1-5; tentative D call: TRBD1 (5 bases). The CDR3 length is 13 residues. V lost 5 bases and J lost 9, with 14 bases in between. In nucleotides, the CDR3 is TGTGCCAGCAGTGCGGTCACGAGGGGGCCCCAGCATTTT. This sequence encodes CASSAVTRGPQHF.

This chain links TRBV6-6 with TRBJ1-1; unclear D gene. Trimming left V 0 bases short and J 0 bases short, with 8 bases between. The CDR3 has 15 amino acids. The germline V gene has CDR1 MNHNY and CDR2 SVGAGI (reference sequence). The CDR3 DNA reads TGTGCCAGCAGTTACTCGGGTCGGATGAACACTGAAGCTTTCTTT. Protein sequence: CASSYSGRMNTEAFF.

The sample holds a few counts of this clonotype. This chain connects TRBV20-1 to TRBJ2-3, with TRBD1 identical over 8 bases. Germline lookup yields CDR1 DFQATT and CDR2 SNEGSKA (reference sequence). Trimming removed 3 bases from V and 2 bases from J; junction bases left unmatched: 10. The CDR3 runs to 16 residues. CDR3 sequence: CSARVRQGRPTDTQYF. The CDR3 nucleotides read TGCAGTGCTAGGGTCAGACAGGGGAGGCCCACAGATACGCAGTATTTT.

This clonotype was detected only a few times. The CDR3 nucleotides read TGTGCCACTCAATTGGCGGGCATAGAGACCCAGTACTTC. Protein: CATQLAGIETQYF. The V and J genes are TRBV6-1 and TRBJ2-5; perhaps TRBD2 as D (5 bases). V lost 10 bases and J 4 bases, leaving 16 bases between the germline ends. In germline, CDR1 is MNHNS, CDR2 SASEGT. The CDR3 length is 13 residues.

V gene TRBV6-2 or TRBV6-3 combines with J gene TRBJ1-2, with 8 positions matching TRBD1. The CDR3 is 14 residues long. The J segment lost 4 bases and the V segment lost 6 bases, leaving 7 bases of the junction unmatched. Per the germline V gene, CDR1 is MNHEY and CDR2 is SVGEGT. The CDR3 protein is CASSRDRKLYGYTF. The CDR3 DNA is TGTGCCAGCAGCCGGGACAGGAAGCTCTATGGCTACACCTTC.

This clonotype has more than one count but fewer than ten. V and J are TRBV6-1 and TRBJ2-7; 9 bases are a match to TRBD1. The germline V gene has CDR1 MNHNS and CDR2 SASEGT. CDR3 length: 14 amino acids. V shed 6 bases, J shed 6 bases, and the junction held 9 bases outside the gene matches. The CDR3 loop is CASRTPTGGIEQYF. DNA for the CDR3: TGTGCCAGCAGAACCCCGACAGGGGGAATCGAGCAGTACTTC.

The chain employs TRBV11-2 and TRBJ1-4; 9 bases are shared with TRBD1. The CDR3 length is 18 residues. The germline V gene has CDR1 SGHAT and CDR2 FQNNGV. The J segment lost 0 bases and the V segment lost 3 bases, leaving 8 bases of the junction unmatched. CDR3 protein: CASSLGIRQGATNEKLFF. In nucleotides, the CDR3 is TGTGCCAGCAGCTTGGGTATCCGACAGGGGGCAACTAATGAAAAACTGTTTTTT.

This chain links TRBV28 with TRBJ1-1, with 8 bases fitting TRBD1. Looked up from germline, CDR1 is MDHEN and CDR2 is SYDVKM. J was trimmed by 11 bases and V by 6 bases; bases with no gene match: 14. The CDR3 is 14 amino acids. The CDR3, as DNA: TGTGCCAGCAGCCAAGCTGGTCGGACAGGGTGGGCTTTCTTT. Its protein is CASSQAGRTGWAFF.

The table lists this clonotype with a few counts. The chain joins TRBV10-3 to TRBJ1-1; D is undetermined. Trimming stripped 11 bases from V and 0 bases from J, with 13 bases between. Germline V gives CDR1 ENHRY, CDR2 SYGVKD. This CDR3 is built from 13 residues. This chain's CDR3 is CAAQPILNTEAFF. The CDR3 bases are TGTGCCGCCCAGCCTATCTTGAACACTGAAGCTTTCTTT.

This clonotype appeared a few times. The CDR3: CASSEPGAGEKLFF. For the CDR3, the DNA is TGTGCCAGCAGCGAACCAGGGGCTGGTGAAAAACTGTTTTTT. This chain uses TRBV7-2 with TRBJ1-4, with D possibly matching TRBD1 (6 bases). V was clipped by 5 bases and J by 7 bases, with 14 bases between them. The CDR3 spans 14 residues. CDR1 is SGHTA and CDR2 is FQGNSA in the germline V gene.

There are a few counts of this clonotype. An end of the junction does not agree with germline; a read error may underlie this. This rearrangement joins TRBV12-3 or TRBV12-4 to TRBJ2-1; 10 bases are a match to TRBD2. This CDR3 has 14 residues. The CDR3: CASSVAGGGNEQFF. The CDR3 DNA follows: TGTGCCAGCAGTGTAGCGGGGGGCGGGAATGAGCAGTTCTTC.

The genes are TRBV6-1 and TRBJ2-1; TRBD2 matches at 10 bases. V was clipped by 4 bases and J by 4 bases; unmatched bases: 4. Germline lookup yields CDR1 MNHNS and CDR2 SASEGT. There are 15 residues in the CDR3. CDR3 loop: CASSARTSGYNEQFF. The CDR3, as DNA: TGTGCCAGCAGTGCCCGGACTAGCGGATACAATGAGCAGTTCTTC.

V gene TRBV18 combines with J gene TRBJ2-1; 7 bases are a match to TRBD1. The ends lost 6 bases at V and 6 bases at J; junction bases unmatched: 11. CDR1 is KGHSH and CDR2 is LQKENI in the germline V gene. This CDR3 is 15 amino acids long. The chain's CDR3 is CASSLRQGGGNEQFF. CDR3 nucleotide sequence: TGTGCCAGCTCTCTCAGACAGGGTGGAGGCAATGAGCAGTTCTTC.

This clonotype was picked up a small number of times. The V and J genes are TRBV6-1 and TRBJ1-5; tentatively, D is TRBD1 (6 bases). V lost 5 bases to trimming and J lost 7 bases, with 9 bases between them. The CDR3 sequence is 12 residues long. Looked up from germline, CDR1 is MNHNS and CDR2 is SASEGT. CDR3 bases: TGTGCCAGCAGTCAGGGGTTGCAGCCCCAGCATTTT. It is translated as CASSQGLQPQHF.

This clonotype was counted only a few times. This sequence joins TRBV6-1 and TRBJ2-1; a possible D gene is TRBD1 (6 bases). The V end lost 1 base, the J end lost 4 bases, and 11 bases lay between the germline ends. There are 15 residues in the CDR3. CDR1 and CDR2 from the germline V gene are MNHNS and SASEGT. CDR3 amino acids: CASSEGKTGYNEQFF. CDR3 nucleotides: TGTGCCAGCAGTGAAGGAAAGACAGGATACAATGAGCAGTTCTTC.

The DNA of the CDR3 is TGTGCCAGCAGACAAAGCGGGGGGGCCTACGAGCAGTACTTC. As protein: CASRQSGGAYEQYF. The chain carries TRBV7-2 and TRBJ2-7; 10 nucleotides agree with TRBD2. The CDR3 contains 14 residues. Per germline, CDR1 SGHTA and CDR2 FQGNSA. Trimming took 6 bases from V and 2 from J; bases not matched to a gene: 4.

The rearrangement links TRBV4-2 to TRBJ1-5; D call uncertain. CDR3 length: 16 residues. V gave up 0 bases and J gave up 1 base, with 10 bases separating them. In germline, CDR1 is LGHNA, CDR2 YNFKEQ. This chain's CDR3 is CASSQDLWTSNQPQHF. For the CDR3, the DNA is TGTGCCAGCAGCCAAGATCTGTGGACCAGCAATCAGCCCCAGCATTTT.

The V call is TRBV15, the J call TRBJ1-2, with a weak D call TRBD1 (5 bases). Trimming cost V 1 base and J 0 bases, with 6 bases left between them. CDR3 length equals 14 residues. Germline V lookup: CDR1 LNHNV, CDR2 YYDKDF (reference sequence). CDR3 loop: CATSRAGSNYGYTF. CDR3 DNA sequence: TGTGCCACCAGCAGAGCAGGGTCTAACTATGGCTACACCTTC. Based on the CDR3 plus reference TRBV15 and TRBJ1-2, the full variable domain is DAMVIQNPRYQVTQFGKPVTLSCSQTLNHNVMYWYQQKSSQAPKLLFHYYDKDFNNEADTPDNFQSRRPNTSFCFLDIRSPGLGDTAMYLCATSRAGSNYGYTFGSGTRLTVV.

The V call is TRBV27, the J call TRBJ2-1; D may be TRBD2 (7 bases). This CDR3 comprises 14 residues. CDR1 and CDR2 from the germline V gene are MNHEY and SMNVEV (reference sequence). V dropped 6 bases and J dropped 6 bases, with 15 bases sitting between them. CDR3 in amino acids: CASRRVGGGNEQFF. DNA for the CDR3: TGTGCCAGCAGGAGGGTAGGGGGGGGCAATGAGCAGTTCTTC.